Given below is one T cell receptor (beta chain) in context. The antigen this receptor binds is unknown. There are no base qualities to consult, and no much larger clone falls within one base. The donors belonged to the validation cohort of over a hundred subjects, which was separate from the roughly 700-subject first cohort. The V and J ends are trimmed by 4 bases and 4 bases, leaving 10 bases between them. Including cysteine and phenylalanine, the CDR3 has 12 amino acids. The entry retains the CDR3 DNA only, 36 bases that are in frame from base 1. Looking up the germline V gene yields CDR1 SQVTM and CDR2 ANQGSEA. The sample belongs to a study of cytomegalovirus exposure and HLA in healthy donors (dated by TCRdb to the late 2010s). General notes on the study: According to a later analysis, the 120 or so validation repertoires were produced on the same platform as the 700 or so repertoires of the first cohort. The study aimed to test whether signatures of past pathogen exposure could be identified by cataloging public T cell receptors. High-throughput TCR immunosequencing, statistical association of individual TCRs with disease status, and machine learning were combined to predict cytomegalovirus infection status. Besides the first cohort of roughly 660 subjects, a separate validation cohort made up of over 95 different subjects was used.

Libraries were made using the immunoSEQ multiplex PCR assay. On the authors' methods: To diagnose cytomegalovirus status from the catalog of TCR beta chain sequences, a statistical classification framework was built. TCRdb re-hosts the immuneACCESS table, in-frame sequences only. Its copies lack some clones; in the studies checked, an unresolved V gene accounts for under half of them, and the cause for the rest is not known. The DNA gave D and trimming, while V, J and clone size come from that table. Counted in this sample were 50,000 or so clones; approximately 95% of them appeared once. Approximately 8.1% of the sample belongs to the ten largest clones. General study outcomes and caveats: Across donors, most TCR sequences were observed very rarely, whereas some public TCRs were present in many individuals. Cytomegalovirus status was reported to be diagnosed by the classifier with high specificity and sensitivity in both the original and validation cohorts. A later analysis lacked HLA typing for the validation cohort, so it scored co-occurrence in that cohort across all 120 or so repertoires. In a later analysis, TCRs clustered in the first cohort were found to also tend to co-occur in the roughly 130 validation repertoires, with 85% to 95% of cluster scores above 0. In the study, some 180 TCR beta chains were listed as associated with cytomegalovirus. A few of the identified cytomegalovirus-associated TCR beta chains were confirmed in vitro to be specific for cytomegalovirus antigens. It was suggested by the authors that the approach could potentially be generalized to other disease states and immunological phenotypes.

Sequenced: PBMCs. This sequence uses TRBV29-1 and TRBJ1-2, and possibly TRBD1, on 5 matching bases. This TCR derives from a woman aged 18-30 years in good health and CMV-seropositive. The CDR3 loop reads CSVAQGIYGYTF. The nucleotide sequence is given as TGCAGCGTTGCCCAGGGAATCTATGGCTACACCTTC.